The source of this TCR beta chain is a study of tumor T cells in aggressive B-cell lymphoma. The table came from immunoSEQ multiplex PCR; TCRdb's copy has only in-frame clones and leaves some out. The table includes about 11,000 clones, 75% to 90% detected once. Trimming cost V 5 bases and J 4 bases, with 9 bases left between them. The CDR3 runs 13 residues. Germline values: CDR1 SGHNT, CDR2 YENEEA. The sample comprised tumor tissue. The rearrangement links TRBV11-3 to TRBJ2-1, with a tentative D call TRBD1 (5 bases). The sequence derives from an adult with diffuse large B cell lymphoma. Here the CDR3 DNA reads TGTGCCAGCAGCGCCGACAGATACAATGAGCAGTTCTTC. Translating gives CASSADRYNEQFF.